The TCR beta chain described here comes from a study of T cells expressing NK-cell markers. Whole-study context: Sorted CD3+CD56+NKG2C+, CD3+CD56+NKG2C- and CD3+CD56-NKG2C+ T-cell subsets were beta-chain profiled. Study findings and constraints: More than 5 donors showed dominant NKG2C+ clonotypes comprising roughly 1.0-7.5% of their CD8+ T cells. The CD3+CD56-NKG2C+ fraction of a few donors was likewise dominated by these clonotypes. Expanded NKG2C+ T cell clones were not confirmed as HCMV-specific.

TCRdb derives one entry per CDR3 protein from the 5' RACE reads, leaving out DNA. The sample table sets out just under 150,000 distinct CDR3 sequences. On this clonotype: Its antigen is unknown.

This CDR3 is 15 amino acids long. CDR1 is SGHNT, CDR2 YENEEA, per germline. V usage is TRBV11-3 and J usage is TRBJ2-5; the D gene TCRdb calls, TRBD2, cannot be checked with no DNA. The TCR sequence derives from a man aged 18 to 30 in good health. The sample consisted of blood T cells: a sorted CD56 or NKG2C T cell subset, CD4+ or CD8+ T cells, or bulk PBMC T cells (not recorded which). CDR3 in amino acids: CASSLLAGSQETQYF.